A single sample is the source of the 11 T cell receptor beta chains below, sequenced in a study of identical twins (dated by TCRdb to 2015 to 2016). The method was 5' RACE. Sequenced using an Illumina HiSeq 2000. TCRdb passed the public sequencing reads through fastp at Q25 and MiXCR, retaining productive beta sequences. Each CDR3 protein appears once, grouped with its most common genes and DNA. This sample holds 200,000 to 250,000 distinct CDR3 sequences; 12% were observed only once. The ten largest clones capture 3.5% to 5% of the sample. The same sample was also used in a study of yellow fever vaccine responses in identical twins.

The sequenced sample was memory (CD45RO+) T cells sorted from blood. The cell subset or site label, as the study defines it: CD45RO+ enriched T cells. The receptors were gathered from a woman younger than 35 in good health.

V gene TRBV9 combines with J gene TRBJ1-6, with D maybe TRBD1 (5 bases). This CDR3 region has 16 residues. V was trimmed by 2 bases and J by 0 bases, leaving 9 bases between them. Germline loops: CDR1 SGDLS, CDR2 YYNGEE. CDR3 in DNA: TGTGCCAGCAGCGTTGGGGGAAGCTCCTATAATTCACCCCTCCACTTT. Encoded protein: CASSVGGSSYNSPLHF.

This clonotype was counted only a few times. The CDR3 sequence: CASSLGAGVTDTQYF. The CDR3 DNA is TGCGCCAGCAGCTTGGGAGCGGGGGTCACAGATACGCAGTATTTT. V gene TRBV5-1 combines with J gene TRBJ2-3, with 8 bases identical to TRBD2. Germline loops: CDR1 SGHRS, CDR2 YFSETQ. V was pared by 0 bases and J by 2 bases, with 2 bases of the junction left unmatched. The CDR3 is made up of 15 amino acids.

There are a few counts of this clonotype. This chain joins TRBV20-1 and TRBJ2-1; 8 bases agree with TRBD2. The germline V gene has CDR1 DFQATT and CDR2 SNEGSKA (reference sequence). The CDR3 is 12 residues long. V lost 4 bases to trimming and J lost 16 bases; unmatched junction nucleotides: 12. The CDR3 protein is CSAIQSGGVHFF. The CDR3 DNA sequence: TGCAGTGCTATACAGTCCGGGGGGGTTCATTTCTTC.

The CDR3 region is CASSLVAGGWNNEQFF. The CDR3 coding sequence is TGTGCCAGCAGCTTGGTCGCAGGGGGCTGGAACAATGAGCAGTTCTTC. This sequence joins TRBV5-6 and TRBJ2-1, with 8 bases identical to TRBD1. From germline, CDR1 is SGHDT and CDR2 YYEEEE. V lost 0 bases, J lost 5 bases, and 7 bases stayed unmatched. The CDR3 runs to 16 residues. Full variable domain (rest looked up from reference TRBV5-6 and TRBJ2-1): DAGVTQSPTHLIKTRGQQVTLRCSPKSGHDTVSWYQQALGQGPQFIFQYYEEEERQRGNFPDRFSGHQFPNYSSELNVNALLLGDSALYLCASSLVAGGWNNEQFFGPGTRLTVL.

This rearrangement joins TRBV5-1 to TRBJ2-3; TRBD2 agrees at 14 bases. After removal of 3 bases from V and 6 bases from J, the junction contained 9 bases not matched to a gene. CDR3 length: 17 residues. Per germline, CDR1 SGHRS and CDR2 YFSETQ. The CDR3 DNA reads as TGCGCCAGCAGCTCCCGACTAGCGGGGGGGCCATCCGATACGCAGTATTTT. Its protein is CASSSRLAGGPSDTQYF.

The chain carries TRBV10-1 and TRBJ2-1; D ambiguous. The V gene's germline CDR1 is WNHNN and CDR2 SYGVQD (reference sequence). The ends were cut back, 3 bases at V and 5 bases at J, with 11 bases in the middle. The CDR3 consists of 14 residues. The CDR3 reads CASSDNLSNNEQFF. The CDR3 DNA is TGCGCCAGCAGTGATAACCTAAGCAACAATGAGCAGTTCTTC.

The genes are TRBV12-3 or TRBV12-4 and TRBJ2-3; D is tentatively TRBD1 or TRBD2 (5 bases each). The CDR3 spans 17 residues. Trimming removed 3 bases from V and 2 bases from J, with 18 bases in between. The CDR3 loop reads CASSLGKRGATTDTQYF. CDR3 coding DNA: TGTGCCAGCAGTTTGGGGAAGAGGGGAGCTACCACAGATACGCAGTATTTT.

This clonotype was seen many times. J is TRBJ2-1 and V is TRBV30; tentatively, D is TRBD1 (7 bases). Germline V gives CDR1 GTSNPN, CDR2 SVGIG (reference sequence). There are 13 residues in the CDR3. Between the trimmed V and J ends, which lost 4 bases and 15 bases, there was a span of 22 bases. In DNA form, the CDR3 reads TGTGCCTGGACCCTCACACCCGGGCAGGGGGGGTTCTTC. As protein: CAWTLTPGQGGFF.

The V and J genes are TRBV7-2 and TRBJ2-1; no reliable D call. With 3 bases removed from V and 5 bases from J, the gap between germline ends came to 8 bases. In germline, CDR1 is SGHTA, CDR2 FQGNSA. The CDR3 is 13 amino acids. CDR3 in amino acids: CASSFDRDNEQFF. The CDR3 DNA reads TGTGCCAGCAGCTTCGACCGAGACAATGAGCAGTTCTTC.

Comment on this clonotype: Being one base from a much bigger clone, this may be a read error. V usage is TRBV5-1 and J usage is TRBJ2-5; TRBD2 might be the D (6 bases). The CDR3 has 16 residues. The germline CDR1 and CDR2 sequences are SGHRS and YFSETQ. This chain's CDR3 is CAGSHGRDLRQETQYF. CDR3 nucleotide sequence: TGCGCCGGCAGCCACGGCCGGGACTTAAGGCAAGAGACCCAGTACTTC. The whole variable domain, filled in from reference TRBV5-1 and TRBJ2-5, reads KAGVTQTPRYLIKTRGQQVTLSCSPISGHRSVSWYQQTPGQGLQFLFEYFSETQRNKGNFPGRFSGRQFSNSRSEMNVSTLELGDSALYLCAGSHGRDLRQETQYFGPGTRLLVL.

This chain uses TRBV10-1 with TRBJ1-5, with D tentatively TRBD1 (5 bases). The CDR3 is made up of 16 amino acids. CDR1 and CDR2 from the germline V gene are WNHNN and SYGVQD (reference sequence). The V gene lost 6 bases and the J gene lost 5 bases, with 20 bases spanning the gap. The CDR3 loop reads CASRAAGERGYQPQHF. The CDR3 nucleotides read TGCGCCAGCAGAGCGGCAGGCGAACGGGGCTATCAGCCCCAGCATTTT.